This T cell receptor beta chain was obtained from a study of Graves' ophthalmopathy and Graves' hyperthyroidism. Whole-study context: Peripheral blood samples were taken at initial diagnosis, before any treatment.

Per germline, CDR1 SGHTA and CDR2 FQGNSA. This CDR3 region has 15 residues. Trimming at V came to 5 bases and at J to 2 bases, leaving 5 bases not matched to a gene. This clonotype has a count of ten or more. RNA transcripts yielded amplified TCR beta CDR3 regions. RT-PCR with HTBI primers came first, then second-round multiplex PCR. One entry per CDR3 protein, called by TCRdb with MiXCR from the multiplex PCR reads. Of about 220,000 distinct CDR3 sequences in the sample, about a fifth are singletons; the top ten hold roughly 39%. Ophthalmopathy cases showed moderate-to-severe activity, scoring CAS ≥3 and NOSPECS ≥4, with duration under 3 months. Other autoimmune diseases, uncontrolled infections, pregnancy and lactation each led to patient exclusion. The evidence that diagnosis relied on was clinical symptoms, serum thyroxine, TRAb, thyroid ultrasound and orbital computed tomography.

This sequence joins TRBV7-2 and TRBJ2-7, with 11 bases fitting TRBD2. The TCR comes from a woman in her 50s with Graves' ophthalmopathy. Sample: peripheral blood. CDR3 nucleotide sequence: TGTGCCAGCAGCGACCCTAGCGGGAGGACCTACGAGCAGTACTTC. As protein: CASSDPSGRTYEQYF. Supplemented by reference TRBV7-2 and TRBJ2-7, the full variable domain reads GAGVSQSPSNKVTEKGKDVELRCDPISGHTALYWYRQSLGQGLEFLIYFQGNSAPDKSGLPSDRFSAERTGGSVSTLTIQRTQQEDSAVYLCASSDPSGRTYEQYFGPGTRLTVT.